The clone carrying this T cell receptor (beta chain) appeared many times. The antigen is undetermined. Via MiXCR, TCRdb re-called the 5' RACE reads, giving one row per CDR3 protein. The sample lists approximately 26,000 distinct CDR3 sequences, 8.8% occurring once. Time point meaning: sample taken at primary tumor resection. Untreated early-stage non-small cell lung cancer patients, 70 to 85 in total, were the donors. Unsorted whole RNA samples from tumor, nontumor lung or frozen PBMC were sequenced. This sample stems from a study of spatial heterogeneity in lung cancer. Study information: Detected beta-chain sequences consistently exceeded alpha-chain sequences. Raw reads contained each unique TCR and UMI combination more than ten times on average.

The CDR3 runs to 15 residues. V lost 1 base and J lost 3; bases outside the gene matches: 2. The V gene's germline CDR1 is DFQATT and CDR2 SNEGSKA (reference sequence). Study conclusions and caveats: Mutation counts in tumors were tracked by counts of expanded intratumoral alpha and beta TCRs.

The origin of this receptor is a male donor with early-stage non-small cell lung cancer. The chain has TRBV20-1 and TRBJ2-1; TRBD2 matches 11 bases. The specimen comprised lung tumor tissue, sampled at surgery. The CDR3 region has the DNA TGCAGTGCTAGAGTAGGGACTAGCGGCTACAATGAGCAGTTCTTC. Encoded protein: CSARVGTSGYNEQFF.